This is a list of T cell receptor beta chains from one sample in a study of a mutant IDH1 vaccine in newly diagnosed glioma. These receptors lack a known antigen. Produced via immunoSEQ multiplex PCR; TCRdb's table is partial and in-frame only. This table holds 50,000 to 70,000 clones, 74% found once. The sample here was PBMCs, taken from a glioma patient whose treatment included an IDH1 peptide vaccine. All receptors come from a middle-aged man with glioma. CDR3s include the opening cysteine and the closing phenylalanine or tryptophan. Fields, in order: V gene, J gene, D gene, clone size, CDR3 protein, CDR3 DNA. The D gene is left open where the match is weak. Not all rows give a size; the values are once, few, many and, for expanded clones, a class.

TRBV6-5	TRBJ2-7	-	-	CASSYGTSYEQYF	TGTGCCAGCAGTTACGGAACCTCCTACGAGCAGTACTTC
TRBV19	TRBJ2-1	TRBD2	-	CATVERTSSYNEQFF	TGTGCCACCGTCGAAAGGACTAGCTCTTACAATGAGCAGTTCTTC
TRBV19	TRBJ2-5	-	-	CASSIRGVETQYF	TGTGCCAGTAGTATCCGGGGCGTAGAGACCCAGTACTTC
TRBV30	TRBJ2-3	-	-	CAWSVIGEGTDTQYF	TGTGCCTGGAGTGTAATAGGGGAGGGCACAGATACGCAGTATTTT
TRBV5-1	TRBJ1-1	-	-	CASIPPNTEAFF	TGCGCCAGCATCCCGCCCAACACTGAAGCTTTCTTT
TRBV30	TRBJ2-7	TRBD1	-	CAWSVKGTGFYEQYF	TGTGCCTGGAGTGTTAAGGGGACAGGGTTTTACGAGCAGTACTTC
TRBV9	TRBJ1-5	-	-	CASSAYGGHQPQHF	TGTGCCAGCAGCGCCTACGGCGGGCATCAGCCCCAGCATTTT
TRBV19	TRBJ1-5	TRBD1	-	CASSASTGSIYQPQHF	TGTGCCAGTAGTGCTTCGACAGGGTCGATCTATCAGCCCCAGCATTTT
TRBV9	TRBJ2-3	-	-	CASSVAGLDTQYF	TGTGCCAGCAGCGTAGCGGGTTTAGATACGCAGTATTTT
TRBV9	TRBJ2-1	-	-	CASSVTTGTHNEQFF	TGTGCCAGCAGCGTTACGACCGGGACTCACAATGAGCAGTTCTTC
TRBV7-6	TRBJ1-5	-	-	CASSLDSQRGAQHF	TGTGCCAGCAGCTTAGACAGCCAACGTGGGGCCCAGCATTTT
TRBV4-1	TRBJ2-5	TRBD2	few	CASSPSGASGETQYF	TGCGCCAGCAGCCCCTCGGGGGCTAGCGGGGAGACCCAGTACTTC
TRBV5-1	TRBJ2-7	-	few	CASSSSFYEQYF	TGCGCCAGCAGCTCTAGCTTCTACGAGCAGTACTTC
TRBV27	TRBJ2-1	-	-	CASSLGGRGEQFF	TGTGCCAGCAGTTTAGGGGGAAGGGGTGAGCAGTTCTTC
TRBV19	TRBJ1-1	-	-	CATHRGEDTEAFF	TGTGCCACTCATCGGGGGGAGGACACTGAAGCTTTCTTT
TRBV28	TRBJ1-5	-	once	CASSYRGGGNQPQHF	TGTGCCAGCAGTTATCGGGGAGGGGGCAATCAGCCCCAGCATTTT
TRBV18	TRBJ1-2	TRBD1	few	CASSPPNPTGTNYGYTF	TGTGCCAGCTCACCTCCTAACCCGACAGGGACAAACTATGGCTACACCTTC
TRBV18	TRBJ2-2	-	-	CASSPVDTGELFF	TGTGCCAGCTCACCGGTAGACACCGGGGAGCTGTTTTTT
TRBV30	TRBJ1-1	-	medium-sized	CAWRLRNTEAFF	TGTGCCTGGAGGCTCCGGAACACTGAAGCTTTCTTT
TRBV10-3	TRBJ2-2	-	-	CAISEDTSRELFF	TGTGCCATCAGTGAGGACACCTCGAGGGAGCTGTTTTTT
TRBV13	TRBJ1-1	-	-	CASSLPPPAGAFF	TGTGCCAGCAGCTTACCCCCTCCAGCGGGGGCTTTCTTT
TRBV29-1	TRBJ2-1	-	once	CSVEVGSYRNEQFF	TGCAGCGTTGAAGTGGGCTCGTATCGCAATGAGCAGTTCTTC
TRBV14	TRBJ1-2	TRBD1	-	CASSLNRGQGVGYTF	TGTGCCAGCAGCCTGAACAGGGGGCAGGGCGTTGGCTACACCTTC
TRBV5-6	TRBJ1-2	-	once	CASSLSQSANNYGYTF	TGTGCCAGCAGCTTAAGTCAGTCAGCCAATAACTATGGCTACACCTTC
TRBV25-1	TRBJ2-2	-	-	CASSIPGTGELFF	TGTGCCAGCTCCATACCAGGGACCGGGGAGCTGTTTTTT
TRBV4-1	TRBJ2-5	TRBD1	-	CASSPPMSQGVQETQYF	TGCGCCAGCAGCCCGCCCATGTCTCAGGGGGTCCAAGAGACCCAGTACTTC
TRBV27	TRBJ1-6	-	-	CASSLSFRGQNNSPLHF	TGTGCCAGCAGTTTAAGTTTTCGTGGGCAGAATAATTCACCCCTCCACTTT
TRBV2	TRBJ1-2	-	-	CASTPQGDYGYTF	TGTGCCAGCACCCCACAGGGAGACTATGGCTACACCTTC
TRBV27	TRBJ2-7	-	once	CASSLWAERGLEQYF	TGTGCCAGCAGTTTATGGGCCGAGCGCGGACTCGAGCAGTACTTC
TRBV19	TRBJ1-2	-	-	CASNQARDYGYTF	TGTGCCAGTAACCAGGCGAGAGACTATGGCTACACCTTC
TRBV7-2	TRBJ2-5	-	-	CASSLLGETQYF	TGTGCCAGCAGCTTACTAGGAGAGACCCAGTACTTC
TRBV5-4	TRBJ2-7	-	-	CASSLDSGTAYEQYF	TGTGCCAGCAGCTTGGATTCAGGGACCGCCTACGAGCAGTACTTC
TRBV18	TRBJ2-7	TRBD1	-	CASSPGQGAYEQYF	TGTGCCAGCTCACCAGGGCAGGGGGCCTACGAGCAGTACTTC
TRBV6-1	TRBJ1-5	-	-	CASSESNQPQHF	TGTGCCAGCAGTGAGTCTAATCAGCCCCAGCATTTT
TRBV30	TRBJ2-5	TRBD1	-	CAWRAQGQGEETQYF	TGTGCCTGGAGAGCTCAGGGACAGGGGGAAGAGACCCAGTACTTC
TRBV6-5	TRBJ1-1	-	-	CASSYSDRPPVEAFF	TGTGCCAGCAGTTACTCCGACAGGCCCCCCGTGGAAGCTTTCTTT
TRBV30	TRBJ2-6	-	-	CATSGANVLTF	TGTGCCACCAGTGGGGCCAACGTCCTGACTTTC
TRBV14	TRBJ2-6	TRBD1	-	CASSNEGQRLYSGANVLTF	TGTGCCAGCAGCAACGAGGGACAGCGATTGTACTCTGGGGCCAACGTCCTGACTTTC
TRBV25-1	TRBJ2-5	-	-	CASSRQDQETQYF	TGTGCCAGCAGCCGACAGGACCAAGAGACCCAGTACTTC
TRBV9	TRBJ1-1	-	-	CASSPTGGEAFF	TGTGCCAGCAGCCCCACCGGGGGTGAAGCTTTCTTT
TRBV18	TRBJ2-1	-	-	CASPAAGDINNEQFF	TGTGCCAGCCCGGCCGCCGGGGACATAAACAATGAGCAGTTCTTC
TRBV9	TRBJ1-1	-	-	CASSLGDRLWEGTEAFF	TGTGCCAGCAGCCTCGGAGACAGGCTTTGGGAGGGCACTGAAGCTTTCTTT
TRBV6-1	TRBJ1-2	-	-	CASSDWLRGQGYGYTF	TGTGCCAGCAGTGATTGGCTACGGGGGCAGGGCTATGGCTACACCTTC
TRBV15	TRBJ2-2	TRBD1	-	CATSTPVDRVNTGELFF	TGTGCCACCAGCACGCCCGTTGACAGGGTGAACACCGGGGAGCTGTTTTTT
TRBV6-6	TRBJ1-1	-	-	CASSYGTGNTEAFF	TGTGCCAGCAGTTACGGGACTGGCAACACTGAAGCTTTCTTT
TRBV10-3	TRBJ1-2	-	-	CAISESSGSGYTF	TGTGCCATCAGTGAGTCGAGCGGATCGGGCTACACCTTC
TRBV15	TRBJ1-6	-	-	CATSRDRELRLYSPLHF	TGTGCCACCAGCAGAGATCGGGAGCTTCGTCTGTATTCACCCCTCCACTTT
TRBV4-3	TRBJ2-1	-	-	CASSPAPNGYNEQFF	TGCGCCAGCAGTCCCGCCCCCAATGGGTACAATGAGCAGTTCTTC
TRBV5-6	TRBJ1-2	-	-	CASSLVGDYGYTF	TGTGCCAGCAGCTTGGTAGGGGACTATGGCTACACCTTC
TRBV6-4	TRBJ2-7	TRBD2	-	CASSERGGYEQYF	TGTGCCAGCAGCGAGCGGGGGGGTTACGAGCAGTACTTC
TRBV6-5	TRBJ2-2	TRBD1	-	CASRGQGAAGELFF	TGTGCCAGCAGGGGACAGGGGGCGGCCGGGGAGCTGTTTTTT
TRBV9	TRBJ1-1	-	-	CASSSREGGNTEAFF	TGTGCCAGCAGCTCCCGGGAGGGGGGGAACACTGAAGCTTTCTTT